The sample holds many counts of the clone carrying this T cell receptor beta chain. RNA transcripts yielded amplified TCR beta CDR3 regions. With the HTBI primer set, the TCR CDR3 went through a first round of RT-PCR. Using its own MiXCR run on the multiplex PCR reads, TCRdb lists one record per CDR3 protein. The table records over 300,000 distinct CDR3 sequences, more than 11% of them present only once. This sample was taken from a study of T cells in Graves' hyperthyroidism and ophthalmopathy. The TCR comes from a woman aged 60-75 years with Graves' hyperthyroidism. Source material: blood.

CDR3 sequence (DNA): TGTGCCAGCAGTTACGCGCAGGGCAGCTACGAGCAGTACTTC. Translating it yields CASSYAQGSYEQYF. The V gene is TRBV6-1, the J gene TRBJ2-7; TRBD1 might be the D (5 bases). V lost 5 bases, J lost 3 bases, and 14 bases lay in between. The CDR3 has 14 amino acids. CDR1 and CDR2 (germline): MNHNS, SASEGT.